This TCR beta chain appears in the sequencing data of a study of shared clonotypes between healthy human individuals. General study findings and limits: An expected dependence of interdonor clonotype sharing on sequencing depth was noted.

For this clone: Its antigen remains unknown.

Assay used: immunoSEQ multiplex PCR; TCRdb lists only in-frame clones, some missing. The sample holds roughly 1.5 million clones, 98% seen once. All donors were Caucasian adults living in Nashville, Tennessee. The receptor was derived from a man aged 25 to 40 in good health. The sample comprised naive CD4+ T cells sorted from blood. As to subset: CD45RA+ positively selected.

As DNA, the CDR3 is TGTGCCAGCAGTGAAGCGCTTCACAGGCTTACACCGAACACCGGGGAGCTGTTTTTT. It codes for CASSEALHRLTPNTGELFF. V is TRBV6-1 and J is TRBJ2-2, with D possibly matching TRBD1 (5 bases). The length of the CDR3 is 19 residues. With 0 bases removed from V and 0 bases from J, the gap between germline ends came to 17 bases. Germline V lookup: CDR1 MNHNS, CDR2 SASEGT.